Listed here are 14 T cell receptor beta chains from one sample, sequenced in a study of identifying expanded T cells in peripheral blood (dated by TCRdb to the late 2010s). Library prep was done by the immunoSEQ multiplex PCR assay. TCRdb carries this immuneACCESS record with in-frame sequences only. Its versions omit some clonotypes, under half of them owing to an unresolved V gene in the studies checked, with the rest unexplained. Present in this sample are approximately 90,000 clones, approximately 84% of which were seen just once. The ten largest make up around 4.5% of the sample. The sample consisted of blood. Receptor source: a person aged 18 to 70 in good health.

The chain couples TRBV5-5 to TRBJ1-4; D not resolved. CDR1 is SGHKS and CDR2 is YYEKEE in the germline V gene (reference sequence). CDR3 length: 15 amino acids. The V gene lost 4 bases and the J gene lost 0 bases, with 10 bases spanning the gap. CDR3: CASSKEIATNEKLFF. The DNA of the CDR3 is TGTGCCAGCAGCAAGGAGATTGCAACTAATGAAAAACTGTTTTTT.

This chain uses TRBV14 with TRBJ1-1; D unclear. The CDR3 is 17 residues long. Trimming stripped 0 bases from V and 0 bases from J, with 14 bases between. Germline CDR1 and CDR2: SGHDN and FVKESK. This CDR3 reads CASSQESGTPLNTEAFF. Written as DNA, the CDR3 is TGTGCCAGCAGCCAAGAGAGCGGAACACCTCTGAACACTGAAGCTTTCTTT. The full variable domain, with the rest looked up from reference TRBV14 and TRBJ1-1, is EAGVTQFPSHSVIEKGQTVTLRCDPISGHDNLYWYRRVMGKEIKFLLHFVKESKQDESGMPNNRFLAERTGGTYSTLKVQPAELEDSGVYFCASSQESGTPLNTEAFFGQGTRLTVV.

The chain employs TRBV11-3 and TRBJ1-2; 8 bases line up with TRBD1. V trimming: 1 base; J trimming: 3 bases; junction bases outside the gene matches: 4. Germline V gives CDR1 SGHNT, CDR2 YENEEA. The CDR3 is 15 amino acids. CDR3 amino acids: CASSLADRGDYGYTF. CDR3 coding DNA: TGTGCCAGCAGCTTAGCTGACAGGGGCGACTATGGCTACACCTTC.

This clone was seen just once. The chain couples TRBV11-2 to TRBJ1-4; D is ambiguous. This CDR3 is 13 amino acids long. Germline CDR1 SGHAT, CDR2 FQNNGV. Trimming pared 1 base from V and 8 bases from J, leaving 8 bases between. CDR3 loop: CASSLAPKEKLFF. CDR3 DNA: TGTGCCAGCAGCTTAGCCCCCAAGGAAAAACTGTTTTTT.

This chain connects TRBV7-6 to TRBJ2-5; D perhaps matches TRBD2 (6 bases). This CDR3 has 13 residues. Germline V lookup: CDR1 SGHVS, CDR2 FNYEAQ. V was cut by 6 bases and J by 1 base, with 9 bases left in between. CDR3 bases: TGTGCCAGCAGGGAGGGACTCCAAGAGACCCAGTACTTC. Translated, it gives CASREGLQETQYF.

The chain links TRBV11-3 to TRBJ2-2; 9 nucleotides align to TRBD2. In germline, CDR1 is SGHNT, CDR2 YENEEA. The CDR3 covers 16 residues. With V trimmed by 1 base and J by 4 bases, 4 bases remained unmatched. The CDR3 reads CASSLALAGPTGELFF. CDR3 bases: TGTGCCAGCAGCTTAGCGCTAGCGGGGCCCACCGGGGAGCTGTTTTTT.

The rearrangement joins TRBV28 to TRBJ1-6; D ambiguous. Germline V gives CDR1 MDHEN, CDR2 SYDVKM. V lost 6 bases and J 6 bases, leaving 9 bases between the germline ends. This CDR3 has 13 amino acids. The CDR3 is CASRESFNSPLHF. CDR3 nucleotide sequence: TGTGCCAGCAGAGAATCATTTAATTCACCCCTCCACTTT.

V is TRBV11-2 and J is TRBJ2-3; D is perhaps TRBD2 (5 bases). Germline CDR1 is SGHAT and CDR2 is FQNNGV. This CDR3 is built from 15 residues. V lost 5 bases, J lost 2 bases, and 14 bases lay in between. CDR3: CASSGFGGHTDTQYF. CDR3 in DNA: TGTGCCAGCAGCGGTTTTGGCGGGCACACAGATACGCAGTATTTT.

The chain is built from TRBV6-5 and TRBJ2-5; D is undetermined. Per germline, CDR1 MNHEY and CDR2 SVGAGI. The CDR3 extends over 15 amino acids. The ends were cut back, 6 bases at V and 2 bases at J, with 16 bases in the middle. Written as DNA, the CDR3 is TGTGCCAGCAGGAGTGACAACCCGATACAAGAGACCCAGTACTTC. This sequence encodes CASRSDNPIQETQYF.

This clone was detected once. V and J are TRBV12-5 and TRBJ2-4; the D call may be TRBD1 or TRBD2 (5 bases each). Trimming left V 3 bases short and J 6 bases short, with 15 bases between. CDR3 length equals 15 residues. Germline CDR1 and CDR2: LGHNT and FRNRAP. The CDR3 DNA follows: TGTGCTAGTGGTTTTATCGGCTCTGGGGGAAACATTCAGTACTTC. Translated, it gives CASGFIGSGGNIQYF.

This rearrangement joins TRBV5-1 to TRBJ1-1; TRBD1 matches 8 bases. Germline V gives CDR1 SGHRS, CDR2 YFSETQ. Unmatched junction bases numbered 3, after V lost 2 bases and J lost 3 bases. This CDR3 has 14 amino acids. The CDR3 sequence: CASSFQGQDTEAFF. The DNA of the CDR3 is TGCGCCAGCAGCTTCCAGGGACAGGACACTGAAGCTTTCTTT.

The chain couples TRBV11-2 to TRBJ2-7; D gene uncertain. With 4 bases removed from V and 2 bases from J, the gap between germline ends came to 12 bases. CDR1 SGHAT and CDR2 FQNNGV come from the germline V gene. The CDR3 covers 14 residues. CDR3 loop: CASSSRVHPYEQYF. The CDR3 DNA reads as TGTGCCAGCAGCTCACGGGTCCACCCCTACGAGCAGTACTTC.

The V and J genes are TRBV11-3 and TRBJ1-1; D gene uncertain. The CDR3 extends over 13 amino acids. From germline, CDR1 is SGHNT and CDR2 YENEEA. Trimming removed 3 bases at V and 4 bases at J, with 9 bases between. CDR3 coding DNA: TGTGCCAGCAGCTTTACTGAGGTCACTGAAGCTTTCTTT. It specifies CASSFTEVTEAFF.

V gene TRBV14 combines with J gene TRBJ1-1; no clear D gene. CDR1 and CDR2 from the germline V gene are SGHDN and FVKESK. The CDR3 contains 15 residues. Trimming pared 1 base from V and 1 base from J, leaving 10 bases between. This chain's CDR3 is CASSQVQSRNTEAFF. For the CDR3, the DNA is TGTGCCAGCAGCCAAGTACAGTCTCGGAACACTGAAGCTTTCTTT.